One TCR beta chain is described in this entry. As processed by the authors: It was from reference gene primer amplification that nucleated cell counts were estimated. TCRdb keeps only in-frame clones here, not all; method: immunoSEQ multiplex PCR. V and J calls and clone size come straight from that table; D and trimming were deduced from the DNA. The sample consists of about 51,000 clones, 65% to 90% of them appearing once. The sample comes from a study of blood T cell repertoires in COVID-19. For the study at large: Sites in the United States, Italy and Spain provided acute and convalescent COVID-19 samples. The cDNA or gDNA used as material had been derived from T cells, B-cell-depleted T cells, or PBMCs.

The CDR3 length is 18 residues. Germline CDR1 reads SGHTA; CDR2 reads FQGNSA. After removal of 2 bases from V and 5 bases from J, the junction contained 12 bases not matched to a gene. The rearrangement uses TRBV7-2 and TRBJ2-5; 12 bases agree with TRBD2. This TCR was sampled from a man in his fifties or sixties with acute or convalescent COVID-19. Specimen: peripheral blood. CDR3 coding DNA: TGTGCCAGCAGCTTATGGTCTAGCGGGGGGGCGGTGCATGAGACCCAGTACTTC. Protein: CASSLWSSGGAVHETQYF.